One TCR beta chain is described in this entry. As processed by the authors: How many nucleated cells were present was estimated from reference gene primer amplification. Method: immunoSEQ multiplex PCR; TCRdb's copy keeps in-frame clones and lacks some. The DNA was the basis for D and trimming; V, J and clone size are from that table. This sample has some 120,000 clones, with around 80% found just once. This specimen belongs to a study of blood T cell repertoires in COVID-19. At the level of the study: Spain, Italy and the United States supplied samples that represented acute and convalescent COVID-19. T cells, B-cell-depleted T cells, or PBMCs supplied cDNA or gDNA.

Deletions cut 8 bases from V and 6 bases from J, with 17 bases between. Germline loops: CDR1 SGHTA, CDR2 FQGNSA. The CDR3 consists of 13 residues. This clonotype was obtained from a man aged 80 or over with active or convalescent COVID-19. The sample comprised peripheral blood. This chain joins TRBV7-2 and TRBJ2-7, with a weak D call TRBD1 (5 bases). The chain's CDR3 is CASSADSIGEQYF. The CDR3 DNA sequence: TGTGCCAGCTCAGCCGACAGCATCGGCGAGCAGTACTTC.